This T cell receptor beta chain was observed in a study of pediatric ulcerative colitis. One to two pinch biopsies were taken from the rectum during colonoscopy. No immunosuppressive drugs were given to ulcerative colitis patients before diagnostic colonoscopy. CDR3 length: 13 amino acids. Germline assignment: CDR1 SNHLY and CDR2 FYNNEI. V lost 2 bases, J lost 8 bases, and 12 bases lay in between. The assay was run at survey level. Here immunoSEQ multiplex PCR was the method, and the copy in TCRdb shows in-frame clones only, minus some. The profile shows over 15,000 clones, just under 75% of them singletons.

The chain carries TRBV2 and TRBJ1-2; D is possibly TRBD1 (6 bases). Material for sequencing was gut tissue. The TCR originated in a girl aged 10 to 17 with moderate ulcerative colitis. This CDR3 is CASSEREGEGYTF. The CDR3 DNA reads as TGTGCCAGCAGTGAACGGGAGGGGGAGGGCTACACCTTC.